This T cell receptor (beta chain) was documented in a study of cytotoxic CD8 clonotypes in ibrutinib-treated CLL. Study outcomes and limitations: Baseline levels were approached again at progression, after clonality had risen at ibrutinib response. T-cell clonality at baseline went above that of age-matched healthy donors and rose and fell with circulating CD8+ T-cell counts. Shared public clonotypes were rare, and on treatment they either got smaller or stayed the same.

Details on this clone: Its specificity is unknown.

Here immunoSEQ multiplex PCR was the method, and the copy in TCRdb shows in-frame clones only, minus some. The profile covers approximately 130,000 clones, with 84% appearing a single time and about 3.3% taken by the ten largest. The CDR3 has 15 residues. Trimming removed 3 bases from V and 3 bases from J, with 14 bases in between. CDR1 and CDR2 from the germline V gene are LGHNA and YSLEER. This receptor was taken from a human donor with chronic lymphocytic leukemia. Material: PBMCs, obtained after 24 months of ibrutinib treatment. This chain joins TRBV4-3 and TRBJ1-2; D is possibly TRBD1 (5 bases). The CDR3 region has the DNA TGCGCCAGCAGCCACGTCGGGGCCGTTGACTATGGCTACACCTTC. Amino acid sequence: CASSHVGAVDYGYTF.